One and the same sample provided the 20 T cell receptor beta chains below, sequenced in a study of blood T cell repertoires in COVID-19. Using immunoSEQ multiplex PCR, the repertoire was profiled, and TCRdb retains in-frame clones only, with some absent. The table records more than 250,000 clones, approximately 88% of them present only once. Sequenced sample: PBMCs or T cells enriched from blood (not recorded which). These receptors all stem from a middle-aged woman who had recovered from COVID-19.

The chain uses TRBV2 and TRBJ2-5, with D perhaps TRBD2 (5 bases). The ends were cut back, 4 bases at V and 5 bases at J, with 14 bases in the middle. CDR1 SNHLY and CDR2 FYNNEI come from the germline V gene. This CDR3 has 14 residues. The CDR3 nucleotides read TGTGCCAGCAGTGTTCTAGCAGCTAGGGAGACCCAGTACTTC. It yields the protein CASSVLAARETQYF.

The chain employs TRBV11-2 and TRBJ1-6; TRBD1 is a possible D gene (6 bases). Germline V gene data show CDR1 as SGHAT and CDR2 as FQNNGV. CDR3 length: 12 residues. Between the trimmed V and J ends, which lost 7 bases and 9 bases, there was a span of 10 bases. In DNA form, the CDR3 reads TGTGCCAGCAACCAACAGGGTTCACCCCTCCACTTT. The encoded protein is CASNQQGSPLHF. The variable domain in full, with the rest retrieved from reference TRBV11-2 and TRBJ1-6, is EAGVAQSPRYKIIEKRQSVAFWCNPISGHATLYWYQQILGQGPKLLIQFQNNGVVDDSQLPKDRFSAERLKGVDSTLKIQPAKLEDSAVYLCASNQQGSPLHFGNGTRLTVT.

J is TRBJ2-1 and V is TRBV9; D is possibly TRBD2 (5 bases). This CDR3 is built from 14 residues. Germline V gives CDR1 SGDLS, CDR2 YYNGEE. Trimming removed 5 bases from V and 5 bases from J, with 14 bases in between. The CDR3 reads CASRVSDGDNEQFF. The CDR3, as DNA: TGTGCCAGCAGGGTCTCCGACGGGGACAATGAGCAGTTCTTC. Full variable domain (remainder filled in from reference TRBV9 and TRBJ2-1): DSGVTQTPKHLITATGQRVTLRCSPRSGDLSVYWYQQSLDQGLQFLIQYYNGEERAKGNILERFSAQQFPDLHSELNLSSLELGDSALYFCASRVSDGDNEQFFGPGTRLTVL.

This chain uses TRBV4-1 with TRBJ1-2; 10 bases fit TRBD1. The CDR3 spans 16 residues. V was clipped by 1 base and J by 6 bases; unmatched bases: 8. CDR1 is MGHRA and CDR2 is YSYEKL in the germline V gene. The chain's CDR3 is CASSQGSGQGNNGYTF. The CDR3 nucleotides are TGCGCCAGCAGCCAAGGCTCGGGACAGGGGAATAATGGCTACACCTTC.

The CDR3 region has the DNA TGTGCCAGCAGTAACCGGTATACGCAGTATTTT. Translation: CASSNRYTQYF. V gene TRBV27 combines with J gene TRBJ2-3; no clear D gene. The CDR3 runs 11 residues. Between the trimmed V and J ends, which lost 5 bases and 7 bases, there was a span of 7 bases. The germline V gene has CDR1 MNHEY and CDR2 SMNVEV (reference sequence).

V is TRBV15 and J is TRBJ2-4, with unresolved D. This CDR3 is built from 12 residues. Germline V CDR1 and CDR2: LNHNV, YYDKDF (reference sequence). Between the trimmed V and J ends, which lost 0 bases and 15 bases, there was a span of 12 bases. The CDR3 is CATSRDRSTGYF. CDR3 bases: TGTGCCACCAGCAGAGATCGGAGCACGGGGTACTTC.

The CDR3 nucleotides read TGCAGTGCTATACATCGTGAAGCTTTCTTT. Protein product: CSAIHREAFF. This chain links TRBV20-1 with TRBJ1-1; D is undetermined. CDR1 and CDR2 from the germline V gene are DFQATT and SNEGSKA (reference sequence). This CDR3 is 10 amino acids long. V was trimmed by 4 bases and J by 7 bases, leaving 7 bases between them.

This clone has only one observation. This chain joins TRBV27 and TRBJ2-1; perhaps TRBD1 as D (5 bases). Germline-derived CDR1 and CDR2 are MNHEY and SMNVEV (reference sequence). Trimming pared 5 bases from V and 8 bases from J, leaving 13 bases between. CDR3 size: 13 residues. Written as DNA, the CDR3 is TGTGCCAGCAGTCCCTCCCAGGGTGATGAGCAGTTCTTC. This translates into CASSPSQGDEQFF.

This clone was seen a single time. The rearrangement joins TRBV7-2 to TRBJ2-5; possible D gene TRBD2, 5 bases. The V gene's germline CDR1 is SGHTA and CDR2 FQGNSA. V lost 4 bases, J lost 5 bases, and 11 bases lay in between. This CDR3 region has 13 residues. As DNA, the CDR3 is TGTGCCAGCAGCTCCGGAGGCGGGGAGACCCAGTACTTC. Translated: CASSSGGGETQYF.

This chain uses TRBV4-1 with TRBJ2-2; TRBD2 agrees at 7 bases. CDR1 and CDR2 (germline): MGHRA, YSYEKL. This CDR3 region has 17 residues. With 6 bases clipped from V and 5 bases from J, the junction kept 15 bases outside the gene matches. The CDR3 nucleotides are TGCGCCAGCAGGCCTTTTGTAAGAGGGAGGGCGACCGGGGAGCTGTTTTTT. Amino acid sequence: CASRPFVRGRATGELFF.

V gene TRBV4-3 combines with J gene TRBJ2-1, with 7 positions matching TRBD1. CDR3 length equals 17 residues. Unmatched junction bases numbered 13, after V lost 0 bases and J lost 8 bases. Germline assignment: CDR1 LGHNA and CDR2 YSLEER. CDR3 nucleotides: TGCGCCAGCAGCCAAGATCTGTGGCAGGGGGATACCGATGAGCAGTTCTTC. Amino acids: CASSQDLWQGDTDEQFF.

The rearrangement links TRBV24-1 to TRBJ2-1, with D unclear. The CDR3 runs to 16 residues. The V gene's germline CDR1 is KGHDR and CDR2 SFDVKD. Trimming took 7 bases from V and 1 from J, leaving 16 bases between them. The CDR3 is CATSLHDSRSYNEQFF. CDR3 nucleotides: TGTGCCACCAGCTTACATGACTCGAGGTCCTACAATGAGCAGTTCTTC.

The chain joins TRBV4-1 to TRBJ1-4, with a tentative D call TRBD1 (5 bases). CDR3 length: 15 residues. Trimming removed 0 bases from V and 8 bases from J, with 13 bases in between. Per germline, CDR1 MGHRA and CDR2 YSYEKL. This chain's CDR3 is CASSQDPQGGEKLFF. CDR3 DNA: TGCGCCAGCAGCCAAGACCCCCAGGGCGGAGAAAAACTGTTTTTT.

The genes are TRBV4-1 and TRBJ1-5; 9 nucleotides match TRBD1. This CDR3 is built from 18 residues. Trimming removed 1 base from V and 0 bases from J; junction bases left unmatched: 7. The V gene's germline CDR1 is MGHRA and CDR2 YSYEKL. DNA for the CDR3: TGCGCCAGCAGCCAAGCCCCGGGACAGGGATATAGCAATCAGCCCCAGCATTTT. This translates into CASSQAPGQGYSNQPQHF.

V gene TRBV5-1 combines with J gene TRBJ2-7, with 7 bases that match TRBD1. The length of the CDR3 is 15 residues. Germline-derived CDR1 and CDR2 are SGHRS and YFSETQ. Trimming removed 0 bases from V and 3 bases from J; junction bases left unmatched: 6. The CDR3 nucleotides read TGCGCCAGCAGCTTGGTATCCCGGGACAGCTACGAGCAGTACTTC. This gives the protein CASSLVSRDSYEQYF.

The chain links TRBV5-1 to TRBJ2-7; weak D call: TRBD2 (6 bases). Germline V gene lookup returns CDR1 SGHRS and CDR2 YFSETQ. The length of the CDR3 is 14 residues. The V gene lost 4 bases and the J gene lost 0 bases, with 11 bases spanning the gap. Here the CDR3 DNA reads TGCGCCAGCAGCCCCGGGGGAACCTCCTACGAGCAGTACTTC. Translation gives CASSPGGTSYEQYF.

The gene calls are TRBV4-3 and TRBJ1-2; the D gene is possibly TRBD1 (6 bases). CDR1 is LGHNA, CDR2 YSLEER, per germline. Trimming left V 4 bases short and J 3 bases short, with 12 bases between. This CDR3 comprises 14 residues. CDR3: CASSPTGQYYGYTF. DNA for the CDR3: TGCGCCAGCAGCCCCACGGGACAATACTATGGCTACACCTTC.

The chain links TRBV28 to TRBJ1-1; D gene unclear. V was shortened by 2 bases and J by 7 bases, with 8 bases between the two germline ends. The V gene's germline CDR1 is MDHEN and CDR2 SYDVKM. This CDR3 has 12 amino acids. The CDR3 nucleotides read TGTGCCAGCAGTTTACGAGGGTTTGAAGCTTTCTTT. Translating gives CASSLRGFEAFF. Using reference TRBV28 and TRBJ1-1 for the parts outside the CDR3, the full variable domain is DVKVTQSSRYLVKRTGEKVFLECVQDMDHENMFWYRQDPGLGLRLIYFSYDVKMKEKGDIPEGYSVSREKKERFSLILESASTNQTSMYLCASSLRGFEAFFGQGTRLTVV.

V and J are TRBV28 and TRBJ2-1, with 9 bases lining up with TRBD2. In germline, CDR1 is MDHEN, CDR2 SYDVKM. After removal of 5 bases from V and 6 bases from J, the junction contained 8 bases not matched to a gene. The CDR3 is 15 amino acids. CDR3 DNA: TGTGCCAGCAGTGCAGCCGGGACTAGCTTCAATGAGCAGTTCTTC. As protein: CASSAAGTSFNEQFF.

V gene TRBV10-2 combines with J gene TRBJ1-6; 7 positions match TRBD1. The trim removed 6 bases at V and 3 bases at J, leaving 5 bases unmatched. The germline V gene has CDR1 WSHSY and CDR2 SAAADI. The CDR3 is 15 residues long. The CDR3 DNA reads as TGCGCCAGCAGAGACAGGGCCCTCTATAATTCACCCCTCCACTTT. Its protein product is CASRDRALYNSPLHF.